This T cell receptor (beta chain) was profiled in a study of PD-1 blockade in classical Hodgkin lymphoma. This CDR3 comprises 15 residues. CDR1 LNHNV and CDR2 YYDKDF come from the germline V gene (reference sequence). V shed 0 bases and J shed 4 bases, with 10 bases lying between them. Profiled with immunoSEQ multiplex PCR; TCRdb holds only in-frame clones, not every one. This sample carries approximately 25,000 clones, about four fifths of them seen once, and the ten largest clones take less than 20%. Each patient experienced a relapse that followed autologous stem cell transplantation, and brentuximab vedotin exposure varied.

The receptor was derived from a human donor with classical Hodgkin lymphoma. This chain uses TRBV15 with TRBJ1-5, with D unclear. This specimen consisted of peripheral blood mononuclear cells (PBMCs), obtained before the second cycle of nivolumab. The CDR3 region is CATSRDQSENQPQHF. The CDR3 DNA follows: TGTGCCACCAGCAGAGATCAGTCGGAGAATCAGCCCCAGCATTTT.